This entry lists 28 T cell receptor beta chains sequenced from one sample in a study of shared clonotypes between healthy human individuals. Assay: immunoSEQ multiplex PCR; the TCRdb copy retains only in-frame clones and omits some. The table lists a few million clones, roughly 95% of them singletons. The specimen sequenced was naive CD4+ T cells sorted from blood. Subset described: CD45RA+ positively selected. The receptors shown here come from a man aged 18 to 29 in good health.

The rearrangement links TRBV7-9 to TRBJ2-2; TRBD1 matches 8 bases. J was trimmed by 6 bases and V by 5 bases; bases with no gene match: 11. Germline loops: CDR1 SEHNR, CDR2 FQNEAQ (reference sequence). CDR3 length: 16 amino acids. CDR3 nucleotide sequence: TGTGCCAGCAGCGTAACAGGGGGTGATTTCGCCGGGGAGCTGTTTTTT. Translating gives CASSVTGGDFAGELFF.

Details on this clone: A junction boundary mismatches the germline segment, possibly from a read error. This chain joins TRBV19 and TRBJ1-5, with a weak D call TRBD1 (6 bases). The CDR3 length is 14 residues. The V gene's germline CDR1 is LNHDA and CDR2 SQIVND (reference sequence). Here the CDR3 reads CASSIEDSTQPQHF. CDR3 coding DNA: TGTGCCAGTAGTATAGAGGACAGCACTCAGCCCCAGCATTTT.

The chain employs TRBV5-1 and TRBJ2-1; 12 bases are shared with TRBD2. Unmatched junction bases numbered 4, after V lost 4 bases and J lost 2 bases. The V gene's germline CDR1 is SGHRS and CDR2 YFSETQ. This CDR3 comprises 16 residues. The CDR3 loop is CASSVGLAGPYNEQFF. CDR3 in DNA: TGCGCCAGCAGCGTCGGACTAGCGGGACCCTACAATGAGCAGTTCTTC.

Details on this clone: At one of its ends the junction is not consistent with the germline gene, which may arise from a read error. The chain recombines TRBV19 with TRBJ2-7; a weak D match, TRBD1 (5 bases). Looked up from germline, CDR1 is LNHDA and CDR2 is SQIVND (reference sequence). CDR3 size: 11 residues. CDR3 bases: TGTGCCAGTAGTGGAGAGGACATGAGGCACTTC. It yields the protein CASSGEDMRHF.

Here the CDR3 DNA reads TGTGCCAGCAGTACAGGACAGGGAAGTCGGGAGCTGTTTTTT. This sequence encodes CASSTGQGSRELFF. This chain uses TRBV6-6 with TRBJ2-2; TRBD1 matches at 8 bases. The CDR3 loop spans 14 amino acids. Germline CDR1 and CDR2: MNHNY and SVGAGI (reference sequence). Losses at the gene ends were 5 bases for V and 9 bases for J; bases not matched to a gene: 8.

The CDR3 reads CASSPRAEAFF. CDR3 DNA: TGTGCCAGCAGCCCGAGGGCTGAAGCTTTCTTT. V and J are TRBV7-9 and TRBJ1-1; D is unresolved. This CDR3 is 11 amino acids long. V was pared by 5 bases and J by 6 bases, with 7 bases between. Germline CDR1 reads SEHNR; CDR2 reads FQNEAQ (reference sequence).

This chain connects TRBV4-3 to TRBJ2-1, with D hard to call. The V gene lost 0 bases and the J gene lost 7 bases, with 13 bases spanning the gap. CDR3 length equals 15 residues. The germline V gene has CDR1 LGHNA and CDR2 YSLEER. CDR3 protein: CASSQESALRNEQFF. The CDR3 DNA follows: TGCGCCAGCAGCCAAGAGTCGGCCCTCAGAAATGAGCAGTTCTTC.

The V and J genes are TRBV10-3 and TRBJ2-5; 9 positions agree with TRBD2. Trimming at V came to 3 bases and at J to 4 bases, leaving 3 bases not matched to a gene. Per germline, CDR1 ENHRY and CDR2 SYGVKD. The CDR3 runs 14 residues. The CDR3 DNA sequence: TGTGCCATCAGTGATGGAGCGGGGGGAGAGACCCAGTACTTC. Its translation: CAISDGAGGETQYF.

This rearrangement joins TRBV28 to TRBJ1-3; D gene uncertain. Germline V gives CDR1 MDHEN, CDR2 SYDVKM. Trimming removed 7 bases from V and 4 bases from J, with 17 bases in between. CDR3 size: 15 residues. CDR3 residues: CASNSHATRGNTIYF. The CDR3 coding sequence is TGTGCCAGCAATTCCCATGCGACCAGGGGAAACACCATATATTTT.

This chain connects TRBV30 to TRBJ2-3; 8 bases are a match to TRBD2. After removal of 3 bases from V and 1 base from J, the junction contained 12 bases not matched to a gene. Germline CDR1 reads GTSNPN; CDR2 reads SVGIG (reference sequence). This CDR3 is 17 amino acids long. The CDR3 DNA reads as TGTGCCTGGAGGGACCCCCGACTAGCGCCTCGCACAGATACGCAGTATTTT. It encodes CAWRDPRLAPRTDTQYF.

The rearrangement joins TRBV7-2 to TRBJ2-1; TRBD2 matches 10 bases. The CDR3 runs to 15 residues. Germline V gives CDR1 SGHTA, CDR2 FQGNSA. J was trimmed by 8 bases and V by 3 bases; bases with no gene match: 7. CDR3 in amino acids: CASSFGSGRIDEQFF. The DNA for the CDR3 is TGTGCCAGCAGCTTTGGTAGCGGGAGGATCGATGAGCAGTTCTTC.

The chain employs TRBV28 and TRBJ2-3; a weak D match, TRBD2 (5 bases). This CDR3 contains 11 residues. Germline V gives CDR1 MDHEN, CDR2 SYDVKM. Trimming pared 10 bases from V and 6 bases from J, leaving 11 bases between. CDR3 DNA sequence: TGTGCCACCACCCGGAGGGATACGCAGTATTTT. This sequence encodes CATTRRDTQYF.

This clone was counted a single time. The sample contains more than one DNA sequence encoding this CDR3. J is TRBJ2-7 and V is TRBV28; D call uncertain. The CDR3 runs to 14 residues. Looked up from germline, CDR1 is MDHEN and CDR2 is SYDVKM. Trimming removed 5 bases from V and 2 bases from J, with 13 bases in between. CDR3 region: CASSLPGITYEQYF. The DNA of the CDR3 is TGTGCCAGCAGTCTCCCCGGAATCACCTACGAGCAGTACTTC. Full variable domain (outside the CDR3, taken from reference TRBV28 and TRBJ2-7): DVKVTQSSRYLVKRTGEKVFLECVQDMDHENMFWYRQDPGLGLRLIYFSYDVKMKEKGDIPEGYSVSREKKERFSLILESASTNQTSMYLCASSLPGITYEQYFGPGTRLTVT.

Here the CDR3 reads CAISEGTSVQETQYF. The CDR3 DNA reads TGTGCCATCAGTGAAGGGACTAGCGTACAAGAGACCCAGTACTTC. The genes are TRBV10-3 and TRBJ2-5; 10 nucleotides align to TRBD2. Germline V gene lookup returns CDR1 ENHRY and CDR2 SYGVKD. V lost 3 bases to trimming and J lost 2 bases; unmatched junction nucleotides: 3. CDR3 length equals 15 residues.

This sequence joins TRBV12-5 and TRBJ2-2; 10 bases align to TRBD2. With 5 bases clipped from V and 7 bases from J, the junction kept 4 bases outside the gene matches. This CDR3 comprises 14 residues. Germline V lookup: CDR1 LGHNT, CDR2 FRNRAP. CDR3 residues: CASGTSGTVGELFF. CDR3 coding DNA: TGTGCTAGTGGTACTAGCGGGACGGTCGGGGAGCTGTTTTTT.

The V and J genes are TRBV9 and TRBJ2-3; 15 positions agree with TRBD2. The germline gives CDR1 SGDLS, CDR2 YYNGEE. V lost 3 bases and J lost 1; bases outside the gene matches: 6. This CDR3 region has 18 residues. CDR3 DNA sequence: TGTGCCAGCAGCGGGAGGACTAGCGGGAGGGCGGGCACAGATACGCAGTATTTT. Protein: CASSGRTSGRAGTDTQYF.

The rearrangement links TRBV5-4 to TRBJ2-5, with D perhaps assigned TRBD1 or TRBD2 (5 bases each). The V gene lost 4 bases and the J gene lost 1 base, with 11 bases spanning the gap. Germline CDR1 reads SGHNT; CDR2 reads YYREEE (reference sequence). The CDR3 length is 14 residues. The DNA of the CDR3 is TGTGCCAGCAGCCCCCGGGACGTCCAAGAGACCCAGTACTTC. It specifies CASSPRDVQETQYF. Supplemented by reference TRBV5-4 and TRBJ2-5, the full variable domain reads ETGVTQSPTHLIKTRGQQVTLRCSSQSGHNTVSWYQQALGQGPQFIFQYYREEENGRGNFPPRFSGLQFPNYSSELNVNALELDDSALYLCASSPRDVQETQYFGPGTRLLVL.

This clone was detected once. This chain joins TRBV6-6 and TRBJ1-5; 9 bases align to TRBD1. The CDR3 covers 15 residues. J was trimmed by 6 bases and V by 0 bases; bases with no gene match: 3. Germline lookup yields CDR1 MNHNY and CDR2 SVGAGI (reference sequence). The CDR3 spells CASSYSTGGSQPQHF. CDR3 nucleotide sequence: TGTGCCAGCAGTTACTCAACAGGGGGCAGTCAGCCCCAGCATTTT.

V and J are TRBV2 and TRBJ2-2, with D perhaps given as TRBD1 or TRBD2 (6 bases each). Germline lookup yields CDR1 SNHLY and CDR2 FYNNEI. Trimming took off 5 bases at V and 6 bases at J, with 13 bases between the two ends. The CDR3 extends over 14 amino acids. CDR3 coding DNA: TGTGCCAGCAGTACCCAGGAGGGGGCCGGGGAGCTGTTTTTT. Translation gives CASSTQEGAGELFF.

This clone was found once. The CDR3 nucleotides read TGTGCCAGCAGGGTCGGACAGACCTCCTACAATGAGCAGTTCTTC. It codes for CASRVGQTSYNEQFF. This chain links TRBV2 with TRBJ2-1; D is perhaps TRBD1 (6 bases). Looked up from germline, CDR1 is SNHLY and CDR2 is FYNNEI. Trimming cost V 6 bases and J 0 bases, with 12 bases left between them. The CDR3 contains 15 residues.

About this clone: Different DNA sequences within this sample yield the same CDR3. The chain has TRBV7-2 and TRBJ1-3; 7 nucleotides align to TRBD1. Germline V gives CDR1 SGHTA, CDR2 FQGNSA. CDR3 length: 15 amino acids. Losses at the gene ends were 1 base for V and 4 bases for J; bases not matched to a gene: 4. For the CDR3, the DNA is TGTGCCAGCAGCTTAGACAGGGGAGGCGGAAACACCATATATTTT. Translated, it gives CASSLDRGGGNTIYF.

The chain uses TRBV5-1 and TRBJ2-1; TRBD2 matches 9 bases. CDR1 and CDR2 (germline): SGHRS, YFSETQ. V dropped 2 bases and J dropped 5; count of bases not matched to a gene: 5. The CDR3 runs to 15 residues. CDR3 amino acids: CASSFSGGLNNEQFF. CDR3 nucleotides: TGCGCCAGCAGCTTTAGCGGGGGCCTAAACAATGAGCAGTTCTTC.

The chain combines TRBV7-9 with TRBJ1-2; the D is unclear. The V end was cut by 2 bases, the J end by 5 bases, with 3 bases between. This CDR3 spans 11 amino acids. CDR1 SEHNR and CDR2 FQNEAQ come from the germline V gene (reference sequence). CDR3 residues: CASSLTYGYTF. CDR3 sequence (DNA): TGTGCCAGCAGCTTAACGTATGGCTACACCTTC.

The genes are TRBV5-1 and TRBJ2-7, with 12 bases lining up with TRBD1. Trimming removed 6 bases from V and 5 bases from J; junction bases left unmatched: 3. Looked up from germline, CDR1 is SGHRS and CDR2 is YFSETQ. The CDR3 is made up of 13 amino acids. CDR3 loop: CASTGQGADEQYF. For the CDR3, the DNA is TGCGCCAGCACGGGACAGGGGGCGGACGAGCAGTACTTC. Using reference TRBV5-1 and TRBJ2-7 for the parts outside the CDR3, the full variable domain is KAGVTQTPRYLIKTRGQQVTLSCSPISGHRSVSWYQQTPGQGLQFLFEYFSETQRNKGNFPGRFSGRQFSNSRSEMNVSTLELGDSALYLCASTGQGADEQYFGPGTRLTVT.

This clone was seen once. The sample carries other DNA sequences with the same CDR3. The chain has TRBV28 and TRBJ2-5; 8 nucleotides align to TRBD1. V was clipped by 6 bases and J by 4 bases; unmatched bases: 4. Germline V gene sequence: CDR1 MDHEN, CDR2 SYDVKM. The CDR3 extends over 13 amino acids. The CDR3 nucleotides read TGTGCCAGCAGAGGACAGGGCCGAGAGACCCAGTACTTC. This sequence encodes CASRGQGRETQYF. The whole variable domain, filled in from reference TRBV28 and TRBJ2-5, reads DVKVTQSSRYLVKRTGEKVFLECVQDMDHENMFWYRQDPGLGLRLIYFSYDVKMKEKGDIPEGYSVSREKKERFSLILESASTNQTSMYLCASRGQGRETQYFGPGTRLLVL.

CDR3 coding DNA: TGCGCCAGCACATCGTTCCAAGAGACCCAGTACTTC. This translates into CASTSFQETQYF. The chain uses TRBV5-1 and TRBJ2-5; D gene ambiguous. CDR3 length: 12 amino acids. The V gene's germline CDR1 is SGHRS and CDR2 YFSETQ. V was shortened by 6 bases and J by 1 base, with 7 bases between the two germline ends.

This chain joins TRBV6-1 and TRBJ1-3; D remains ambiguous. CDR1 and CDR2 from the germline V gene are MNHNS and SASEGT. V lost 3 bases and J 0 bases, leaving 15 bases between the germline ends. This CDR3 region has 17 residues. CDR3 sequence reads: CASSDKTQRSSGNTIYF. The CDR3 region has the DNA TGTGCCAGCAGTGACAAAACTCAGCGTAGCTCTGGAAACACCATATATTTT.

CDR3 coding DNA: TGTGCCAGCTCAAGGGAATACGAGCAGTACTTC. It specifies CASSREYEQYF. V and J are TRBV18 and TRBJ2-7; unclear D gene. The V gene lost 5 bases and the J gene lost 4 bases, with 6 bases spanning the gap. The CDR3 contains 11 residues. Germline values: CDR1 KGHSH, CDR2 LQKENI.